The clone carrying this T cell receptor (beta chain) was observed many times. This record belongs to a study of T-cell reconstitution after alpha-beta-depleted transplantation in children. Unique molecular identifiers tagged the TCRbeta library. One entry per CDR3 protein, called by TCRdb with MiXCR from the PCR reads. The data contain about 640,000 distinct CDR3 sequences, around 16% of them singletons. V was shortened by 6 bases and J by 9 bases, with 18 bases between the two germline ends. The germline gives CDR1 MNHNS, CDR2 SASEGT. The CDR3 runs to 14 residues. This TCR derives from a human donor who donated a stem cell graft to a child with acute myeloid leukemia. Sequencing used PBMCs from the stem cell graft donor, obtained from the stem cell graft. The J gene is TRBJ2-1, the V gene TRBV6-1, with D perhaps TRBD2 (6 bases). In DNA, the CDR3 is TGTGCCAGCAGCGCTGGACCGACTAGAGGTGAGCAGTTCTTC. It is translated as CASSAGPTRGEQFF.